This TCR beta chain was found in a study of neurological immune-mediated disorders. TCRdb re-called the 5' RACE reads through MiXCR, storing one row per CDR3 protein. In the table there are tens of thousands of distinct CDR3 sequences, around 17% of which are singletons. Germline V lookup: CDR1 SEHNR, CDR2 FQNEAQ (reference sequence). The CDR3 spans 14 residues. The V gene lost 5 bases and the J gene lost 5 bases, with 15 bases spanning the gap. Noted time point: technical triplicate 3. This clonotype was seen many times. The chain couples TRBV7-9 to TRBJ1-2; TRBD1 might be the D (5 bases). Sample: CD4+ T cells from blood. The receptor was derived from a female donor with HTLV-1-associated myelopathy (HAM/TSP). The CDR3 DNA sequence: TGTGCCAGCAGCCTCCCTCACCGGGGGTATGGCTACACCTTC. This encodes CASSLPHRGYGYTF.